Sequencing of this T cell receptor (beta chain) was carried out in a study of blood T cell repertoires in COVID-19. Whole-study context: Material from acute and convalescent COVID-19 was sourced from the United States, Italy and Spain. The analysed material was cDNA or gDNA that came from T cells, B-cell-depleted T cells, or PBMCs.

The V end was cut by 3 bases, the J end by 2 bases, with 11 bases between. This CDR3 has 14 amino acids. CDR1 and CDR2 (germline): DFQATT, SNEGSKA (reference sequence). Under the authors' procedure: By means of reference gene primer amplification, nucleated cell counts were estimated. Clones were sequenced by immunoSEQ multiplex PCR, and TCRdb holds only the in-frame ones, with some missing. V and J calls and clone size follow that table, whereas D and trimming were derived from the DNA. The sample has around 110,000 clones, under 90% seen once; the top ten hold 13% to 15%. V and J are TRBV20-1 and TRBJ2-1; D is perhaps TRBD2 (7 bases). Sequenced: peripheral blood. The TCR originated in a woman aged 55-70 years with acute or convalescent COVID-19. The CDR3 loop is CSASRRGPYNEQFF. In DNA, the CDR3 is TGCAGTGCTAGTCGGCGGGGGCCCTACAATGAGCAGTTCTTC.